The following is a T cell receptor (beta chain) sequence with its context. A quantity of roughly 0.5 to 1 ug RNA underwent reverse transcription using random hexamers. MiXCR, run by TCRdb on the immunoSEQ multiplex PCR reads, gives a single entry per CDR3 protein. This sample has some 240,000 distinct CDR3 sequences; 90% to 97% occur once, and the top ten carry about 0.1%. These data come from a study of CD8 T cells in Susac syndrome. The CDR3 has 12 amino acids. V shed 5 bases and J shed 6 bases, with 10 bases lying between them. V usage is TRBV12-3 or TRBV12-4 and J usage is TRBJ1-1, with a weak D call TRBD1 (5 bases). This clonotype was sampled from a human donor with Susac syndrome. Sequenced material: CD4+ T cells from PBMCs. The CDR3 sequence is CASSPLGAEAFF. CDR3 DNA: TGTGCCAGCAGTCCACTAGGGGCTGAAGCTTTCTTT.